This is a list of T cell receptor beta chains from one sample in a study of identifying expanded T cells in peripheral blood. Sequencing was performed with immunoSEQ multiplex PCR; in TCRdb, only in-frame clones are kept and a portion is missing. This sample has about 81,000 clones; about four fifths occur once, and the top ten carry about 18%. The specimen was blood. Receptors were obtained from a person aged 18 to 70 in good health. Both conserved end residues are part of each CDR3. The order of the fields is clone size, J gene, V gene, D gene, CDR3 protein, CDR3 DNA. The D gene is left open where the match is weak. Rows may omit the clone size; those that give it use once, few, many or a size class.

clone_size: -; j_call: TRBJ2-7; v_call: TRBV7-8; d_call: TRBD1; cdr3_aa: CASSQWTGGGYEQYF; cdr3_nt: TGTGCCAGCAGCCAATGGACAGGGGGAGGCTACGAGCAGTACTTC
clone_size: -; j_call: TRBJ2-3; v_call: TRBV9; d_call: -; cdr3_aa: CASSPDRLDTQYF; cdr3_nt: TGTGCCAGCAGCCCCGATCGCTTAGATACGCAGTATTTT
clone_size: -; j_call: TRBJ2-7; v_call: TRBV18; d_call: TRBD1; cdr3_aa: CASSPPNPGQGAGEQYF; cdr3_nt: TGTGCCAGCTCACCACCTAATCCGGGACAGGGGGCGGGGGAGCAGTACTTC
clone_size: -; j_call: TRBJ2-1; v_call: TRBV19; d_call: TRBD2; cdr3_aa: CASSRTSGEYNEQFF; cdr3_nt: TGTGCCAGTAGTAGGACTAGCGGGGAATACAATGAGCAGTTCTTC
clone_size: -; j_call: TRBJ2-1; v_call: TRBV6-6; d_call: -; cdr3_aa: CASSYWSDGEQFF; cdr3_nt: TGTGCCAGCAGTTACTGGAGTGATGGTGAGCAGTTCTTC
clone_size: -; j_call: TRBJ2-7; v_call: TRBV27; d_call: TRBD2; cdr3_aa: CASRLAGEYYEQYF; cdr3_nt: TGTGCCAGCCGACTAGCGGGAGAATACTACGAGCAGTACTTC
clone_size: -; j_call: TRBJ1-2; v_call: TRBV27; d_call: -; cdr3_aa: CASSTHDPQGSYGYTF; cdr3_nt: TGTGCCAGCTCTACCCATGACCCCCAGGGATCCTATGGCTACACCTTC
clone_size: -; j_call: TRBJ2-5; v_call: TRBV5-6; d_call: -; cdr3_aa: CASSLAGRQETQYF; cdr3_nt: TGTGCCAGCAGCTTGGCAGGGCGCCAAGAGACCCAGTACTTC
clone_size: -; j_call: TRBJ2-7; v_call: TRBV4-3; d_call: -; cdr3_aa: CASSQELGSYEQYF; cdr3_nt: TGCGCCAGCAGCCAAGAACTGGGCTCCTACGAGCAGTACTTC
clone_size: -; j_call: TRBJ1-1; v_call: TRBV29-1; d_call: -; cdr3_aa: CSVEAGRGMVAEAFF; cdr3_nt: TGCAGCGTTGAAGCGGGGAGGGGGATGGTGGCTGAAGCTTTCTTT
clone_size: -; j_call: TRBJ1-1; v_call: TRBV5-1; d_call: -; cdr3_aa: CASSLSRSPEAFF; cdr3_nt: TGCGCCAGCAGCTTGAGTAGATCCCCTGAAGCTTTCTTT
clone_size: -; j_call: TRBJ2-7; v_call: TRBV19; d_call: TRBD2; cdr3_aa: CASERTSGSYEQYF; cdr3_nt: TGTGCCAGCGAGAGGACTAGCGGGAGTTACGAGCAGTACTTC
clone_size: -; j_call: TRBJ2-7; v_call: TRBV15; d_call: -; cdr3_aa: CATSRDWRTASEQYF; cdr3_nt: TGTGCCACCAGCAGAGACTGGCGGACCGCCTCCGAGCAGTACTTC
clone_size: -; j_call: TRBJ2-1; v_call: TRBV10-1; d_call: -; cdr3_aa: CASSGEENNEQFF; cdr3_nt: TGCGCCAGCAGTGGGGAAGAGAACAATGAGCAGTTCTTC
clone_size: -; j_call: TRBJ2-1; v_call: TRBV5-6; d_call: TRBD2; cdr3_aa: CASSHRRGTNSYNEQFF; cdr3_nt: TGTGCCAGCAGCCACAGGAGAGGGACTAACTCCTACAATGAGCAGTTCTTC
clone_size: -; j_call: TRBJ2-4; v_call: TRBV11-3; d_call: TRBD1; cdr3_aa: CASSSQTGGSDIQYF; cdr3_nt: TGTGCCAGCAGCTCGCAGACAGGGGGGTCGGACATTCAGTACTTC
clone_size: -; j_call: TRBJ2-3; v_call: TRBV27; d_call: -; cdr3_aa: CASSPPPEAGQGDTQYF; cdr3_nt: TGTGCCAGCAGCCCCCCTCCTGAGGCAGGCCAGGGGGATACGCAGTATTTT
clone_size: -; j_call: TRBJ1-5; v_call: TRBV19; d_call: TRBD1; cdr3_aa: CASSILPGGGNQPQHF; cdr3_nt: TGTGCCAGTAGTATACTCCCAGGGGGCGGCAATCAGCCCCAGCATTTT
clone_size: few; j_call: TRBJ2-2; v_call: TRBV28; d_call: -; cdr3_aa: CASSSVNTGELFF; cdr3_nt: TGTGCCAGCAGTTCAGTGAACACCGGGGAGCTGTTTTTT
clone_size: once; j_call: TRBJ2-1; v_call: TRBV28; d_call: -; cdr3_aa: CASSLYGGIRNEQFF; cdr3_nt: TGTGCCAGCAGTTTATACGGGGGTATACGCAATGAGCAGTTCTTC
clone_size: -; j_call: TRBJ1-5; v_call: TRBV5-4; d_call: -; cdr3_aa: CASRPFREPQHF; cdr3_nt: TGTGCCAGCAGACCTTTTCGGGAGCCCCAGCATTTT
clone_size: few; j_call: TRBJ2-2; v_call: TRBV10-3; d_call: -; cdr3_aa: CARMTGNTGELFF; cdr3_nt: TGTGCCAGGATGACAGGGAACACCGGGGAGCTGTTTTTT
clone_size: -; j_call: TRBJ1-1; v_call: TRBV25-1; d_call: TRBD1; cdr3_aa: CASSVPGQDAEAFF; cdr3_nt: TGTGCCAGCAGTGTTCCGGGACAGGATGCTGAAGCTTTCTTT
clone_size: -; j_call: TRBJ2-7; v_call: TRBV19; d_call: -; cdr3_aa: CASSIAGGTPYEQYF; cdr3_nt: TGTGCCAGTAGTATAGCTGGGGGGACTCCCTACGAGCAGTACTTC
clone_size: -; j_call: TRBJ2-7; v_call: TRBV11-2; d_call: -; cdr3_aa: CASSSTGLMYEQYF; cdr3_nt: TGTGCCAGCAGCTCGACAGGTTTGATGTACGAGCAGTACTTC
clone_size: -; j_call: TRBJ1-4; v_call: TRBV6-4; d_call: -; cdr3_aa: CASSDRPNEKLFF; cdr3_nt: TGTGCCAGCAGTGACAGGCCTAATGAAAAACTGTTTTTT
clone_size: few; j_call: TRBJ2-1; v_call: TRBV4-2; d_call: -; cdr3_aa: CASSQDLGRGRIF; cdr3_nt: TGTGCCAGCAGCCAAGATCTCGGTAGGGGTCGGATCTTC